These 2 T cell receptor beta chains originate from one sample sequenced in a study of PD-1 blockade in classical Hodgkin lymphoma. Every patient was affected by relapse after autologous stem cell transplantation, while exposure to brentuximab vedotin was not uniform. Clones were sequenced by immunoSEQ multiplex PCR, and TCRdb holds only the in-frame ones, with some missing. This table holds some 43,000 clones, approximately 90% found once. Here the sequenced sample was peripheral blood mononuclear cells (PBMCs), taken before the second cycle of nivolumab. Receptors originate from a human donor with classical Hodgkin lymphoma.

V is TRBV6-1 and J is TRBJ2-3; 13 bases align to TRBD2. The CDR3 consists of 17 residues. With 2 bases clipped from V and 1 base from J, the junction kept 3 bases outside the gene matches. Germline lookup yields CDR1 MNHNS and CDR2 SASEGT. CDR3 sequence: CASSEQGLAGRTDTQYF. In DNA, the CDR3 is TGTGCCAGCAGTGAACAGGGACTAGCGGGGCGCACAGATACGCAGTATTTT.

Remarks on this clone: The junction and the germline gene differ at one end; a read error may be behind it. The genes are TRBV6-5 and TRBJ1-3; perhaps TRBD1 as D (6 bases). Germline V gene lookup returns CDR1 MNHEY and CDR2 SVGAGI. The CDR3 runs to 16 residues. The DNA for the CDR3 is TGTGCCAGCAGTCACTCACAGGGTGGCCCTGGAAACACCATATATTTT. Translated, it gives CASSHSQGGPGNTIYF.